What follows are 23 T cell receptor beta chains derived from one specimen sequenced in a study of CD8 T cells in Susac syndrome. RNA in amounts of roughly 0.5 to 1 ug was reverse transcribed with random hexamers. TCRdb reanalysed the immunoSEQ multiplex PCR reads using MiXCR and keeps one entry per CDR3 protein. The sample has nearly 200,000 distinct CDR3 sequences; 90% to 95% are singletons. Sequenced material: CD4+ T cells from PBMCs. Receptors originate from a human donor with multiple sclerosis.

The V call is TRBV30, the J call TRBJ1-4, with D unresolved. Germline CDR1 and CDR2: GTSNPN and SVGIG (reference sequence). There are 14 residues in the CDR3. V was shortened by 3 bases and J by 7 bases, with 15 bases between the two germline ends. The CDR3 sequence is CAWRILEGGEKLFF. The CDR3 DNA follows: TGTGCCTGGAGAATACTAGAGGGAGGTGAAAAACTGTTTTTT. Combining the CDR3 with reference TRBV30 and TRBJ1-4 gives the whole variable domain SQTIHQWPATLVQPVGSPLSLECTVEGTSNPNLYWYRQAAGRGLQLLFYSVGIGQISSEVPQNLSASRPQDRQFILSSKKLLLSDSGFYLCAWRILEGGEKLFFGSGTQLSVL.

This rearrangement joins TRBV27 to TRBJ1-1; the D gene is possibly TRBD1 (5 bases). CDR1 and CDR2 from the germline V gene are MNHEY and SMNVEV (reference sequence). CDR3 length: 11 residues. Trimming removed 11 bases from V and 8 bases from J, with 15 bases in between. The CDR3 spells CAGGTAPEAFF. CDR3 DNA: TGTGCCGGGGGGACGGCCCCCGAAGCTTTCTTT.

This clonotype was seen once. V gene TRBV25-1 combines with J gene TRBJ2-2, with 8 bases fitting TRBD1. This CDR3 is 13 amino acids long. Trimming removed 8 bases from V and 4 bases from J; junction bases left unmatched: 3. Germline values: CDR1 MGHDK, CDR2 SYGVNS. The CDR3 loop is CASAGGVTGELFF. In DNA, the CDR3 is TGTGCCAGCGCAGGGGGCGTCACCGGGGAGCTGTTTTTT. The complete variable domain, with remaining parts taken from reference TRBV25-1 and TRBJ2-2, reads EADIYQTPRYLVIGTGKKITLECSQTMGHDKMYWYQQDPGMELHLIHYSYGVNSTEKGDLSSESTVSRIRTEHFPLTLESARPSHTSQYLCASAGGVTGELFFGEGSRLTVL.

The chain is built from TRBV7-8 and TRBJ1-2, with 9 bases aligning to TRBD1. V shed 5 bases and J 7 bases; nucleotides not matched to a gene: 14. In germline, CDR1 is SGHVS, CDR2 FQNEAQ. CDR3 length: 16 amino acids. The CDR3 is CASSVGRDRVFSGYTF. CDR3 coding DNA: TGTGCCAGCAGCGTCGGCCGGGACAGGGTGTTTTCTGGCTACACCTTC.

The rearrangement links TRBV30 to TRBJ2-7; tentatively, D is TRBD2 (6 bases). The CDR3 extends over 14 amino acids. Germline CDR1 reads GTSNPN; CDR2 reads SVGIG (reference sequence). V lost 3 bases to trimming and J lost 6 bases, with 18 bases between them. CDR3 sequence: CAWSSHPTSFEQYF. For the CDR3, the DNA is TGTGCCTGGAGCTCTCACCCGACTAGTTTCGAGCAGTACTTC.

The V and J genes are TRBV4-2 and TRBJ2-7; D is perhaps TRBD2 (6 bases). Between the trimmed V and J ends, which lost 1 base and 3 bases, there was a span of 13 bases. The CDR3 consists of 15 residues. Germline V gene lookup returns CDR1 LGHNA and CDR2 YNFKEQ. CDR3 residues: CASSQGSSSDYEQYF. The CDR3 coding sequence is TGTGCCAGCAGCCAAGGGTCGTCTAGCGACTACGAGCAGTACTTC.

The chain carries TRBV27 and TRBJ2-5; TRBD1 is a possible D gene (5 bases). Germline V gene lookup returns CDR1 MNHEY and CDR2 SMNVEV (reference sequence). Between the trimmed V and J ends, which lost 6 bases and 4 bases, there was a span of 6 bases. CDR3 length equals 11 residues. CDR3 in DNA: TGTGCCAGCAGGGGGCTAGAGACCCAGTACTTC. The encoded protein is CASRGLETQYF.

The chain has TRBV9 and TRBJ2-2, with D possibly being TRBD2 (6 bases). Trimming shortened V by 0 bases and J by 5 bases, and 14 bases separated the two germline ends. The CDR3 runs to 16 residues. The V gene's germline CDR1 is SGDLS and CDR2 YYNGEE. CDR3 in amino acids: CASSVAPSGGTGELFF. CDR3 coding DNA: TGTGCCAGCAGCGTAGCGCCCAGCGGAGGGACCGGGGAGCTGTTTTTT.

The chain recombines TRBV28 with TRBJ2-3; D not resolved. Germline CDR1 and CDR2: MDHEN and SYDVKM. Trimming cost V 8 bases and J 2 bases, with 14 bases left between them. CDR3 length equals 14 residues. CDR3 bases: TGTGCCAGCCTCGCCACCGGGTACACAGATACGCAGTATTTT. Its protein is CASLATGYTDTQYF.

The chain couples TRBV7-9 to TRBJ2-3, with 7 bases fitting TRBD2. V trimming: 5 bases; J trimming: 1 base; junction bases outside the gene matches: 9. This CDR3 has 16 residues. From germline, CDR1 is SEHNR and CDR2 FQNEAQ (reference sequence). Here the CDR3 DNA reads TGTGCCAGCAGCGCCCGCGGCGGGAGTGGCACAGATACGCAGTATTTT. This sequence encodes CASSARGGSGTDTQYF. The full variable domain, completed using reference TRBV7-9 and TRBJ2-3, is DTGVSQNPRHKITKRGQNVTFRCDPISEHNRLYWYRQTLGQGPEFLTYFQNEAQLEKSRLLSDRFSAERPKGSFSTLEIQRTEQGDSAMYLCASSARGGSGTDTQYFGPGTRLTVL.

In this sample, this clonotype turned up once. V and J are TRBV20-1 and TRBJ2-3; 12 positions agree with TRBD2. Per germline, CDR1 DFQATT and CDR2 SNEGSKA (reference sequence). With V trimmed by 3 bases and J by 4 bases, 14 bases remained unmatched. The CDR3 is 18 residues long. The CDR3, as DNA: TGCAGTGCTAGTTCCCTAGCGGGGGGGCCGGGTGGCTCAGATACGCAGTATTTT. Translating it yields CSASSLAGGPGGSDTQYF.

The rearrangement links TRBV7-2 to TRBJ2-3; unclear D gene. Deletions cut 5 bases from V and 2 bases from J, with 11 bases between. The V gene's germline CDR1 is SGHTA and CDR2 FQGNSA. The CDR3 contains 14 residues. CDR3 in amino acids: CASSNSRLTDTQYF. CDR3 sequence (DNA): TGTGCCAGCAGCAATTCCCGCCTCACAGATACGCAGTATTTT.

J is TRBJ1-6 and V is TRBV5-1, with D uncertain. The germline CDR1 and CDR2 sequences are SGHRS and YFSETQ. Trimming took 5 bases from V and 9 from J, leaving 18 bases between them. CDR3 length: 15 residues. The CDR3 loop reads CASRLSGLGISPLHF. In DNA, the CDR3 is TGCGCCAGCAGGCTTAGTGGTTTGGGGATTTCACCCCTCCACTTT.

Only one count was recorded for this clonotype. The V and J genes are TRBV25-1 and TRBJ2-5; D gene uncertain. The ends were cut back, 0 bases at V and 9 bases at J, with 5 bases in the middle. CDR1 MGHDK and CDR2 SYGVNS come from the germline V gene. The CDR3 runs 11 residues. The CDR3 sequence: CASSEYQAQYF. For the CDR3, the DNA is TGTGCCAGCAGTGAATACCAGGCCCAGTACTTC.

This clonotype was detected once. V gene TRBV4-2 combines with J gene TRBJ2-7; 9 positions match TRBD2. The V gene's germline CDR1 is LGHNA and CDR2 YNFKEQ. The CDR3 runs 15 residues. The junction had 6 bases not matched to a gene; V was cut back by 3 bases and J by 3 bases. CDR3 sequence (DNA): TGTGCCAGCAGCCAGGGCCGGACTAGCGTCTACGAGCAGTACTTC. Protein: CASSQGRTSVYEQYF.

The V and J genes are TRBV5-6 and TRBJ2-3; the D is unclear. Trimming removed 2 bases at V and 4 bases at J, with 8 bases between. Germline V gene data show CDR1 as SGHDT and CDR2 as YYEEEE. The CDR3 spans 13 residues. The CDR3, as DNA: TGTGCCAGCAGCTTATCGACCCCAGATACGCAGTATTTT. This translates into CASSLSTPDTQYF.

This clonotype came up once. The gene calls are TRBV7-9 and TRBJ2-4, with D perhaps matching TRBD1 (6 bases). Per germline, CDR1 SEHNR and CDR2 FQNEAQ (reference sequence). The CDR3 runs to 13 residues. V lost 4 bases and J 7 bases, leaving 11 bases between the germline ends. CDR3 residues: CASSSGHFNIQYF. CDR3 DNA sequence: TGTGCCAGCAGCTCGGGACATTTCAACATTCAGTACTTC.

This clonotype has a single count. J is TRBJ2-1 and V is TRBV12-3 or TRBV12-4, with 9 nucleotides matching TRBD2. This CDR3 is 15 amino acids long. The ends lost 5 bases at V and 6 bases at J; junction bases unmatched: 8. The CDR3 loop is CASSAGLARFNEQFF. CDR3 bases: TGTGCCAGCAGTGCGGGACTAGCCAGATTCAATGAGCAGTTCTTC.

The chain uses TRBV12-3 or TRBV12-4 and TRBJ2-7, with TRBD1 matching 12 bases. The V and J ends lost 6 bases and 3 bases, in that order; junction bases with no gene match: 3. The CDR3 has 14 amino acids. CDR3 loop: CASSWDRGRYEQYF. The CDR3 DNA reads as TGTGCCAGCAGCTGGGACAGGGGGCGCTACGAGCAGTACTTC.

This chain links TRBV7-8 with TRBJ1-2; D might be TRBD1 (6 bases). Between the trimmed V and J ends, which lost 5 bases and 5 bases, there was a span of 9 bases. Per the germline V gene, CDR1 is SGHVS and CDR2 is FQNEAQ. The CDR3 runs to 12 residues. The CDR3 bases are TGTGCCAGCAGCGGCAGGGGATATGGCTACACCTTC. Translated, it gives CASSGRGYGYTF.

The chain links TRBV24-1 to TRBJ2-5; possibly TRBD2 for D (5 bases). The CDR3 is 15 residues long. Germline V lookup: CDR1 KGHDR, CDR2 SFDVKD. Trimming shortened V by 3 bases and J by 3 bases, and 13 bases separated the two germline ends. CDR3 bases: TGTGCCACCAGTGATCCAACCAGCGGAAAAGAGACCCAGTACTTC. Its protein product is CATSDPTSGKETQYF.

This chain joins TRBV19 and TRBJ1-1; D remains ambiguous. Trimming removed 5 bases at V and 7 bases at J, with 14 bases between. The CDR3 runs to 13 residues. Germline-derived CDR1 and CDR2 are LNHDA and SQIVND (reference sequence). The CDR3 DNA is TGTGCCAGTAGTTTAGGTTTCCAGGATGAAGCTTTCTTT. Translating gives CASSLGFQDEAFF.

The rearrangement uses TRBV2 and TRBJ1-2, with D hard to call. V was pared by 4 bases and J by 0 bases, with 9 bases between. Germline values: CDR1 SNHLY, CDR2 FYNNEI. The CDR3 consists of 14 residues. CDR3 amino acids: CASSGGPSNYGYTF. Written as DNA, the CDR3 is TGTGCCAGCAGTGGCGGACCTTCTAACTATGGCTACACCTTC.